Listed below are T cell receptor beta chains from one sample, sequenced in a study of blood T cell repertoires in COVID-19. This table comes from immunoSEQ multiplex PCR, and its TCRdb copy is limited to in-frame clones, with some not included. The sample consists of roughly 260,000 clones, 80% to 90% of them appearing once. The sequencing input was peripheral blood. The origin of the receptors is a woman aged 50 to 65 with acute or convalescent COVID-19. CDR3s include the opening cysteine and the closing phenylalanine or tryptophan. D genes are given only for firm matches. A clone size is listed for some rows: how often the clone was seen (once, few, many), or a class if it is expanded.

D	size	V	J	DNA	CDR3
-	-	TRBV19	TRBJ1-5	TGTGCCAGTGAAGGGAGGTATAGCAATCAGCCCCAGCATTTT	CASEGRYSNQPQHF
TRBD2	-	TRBV5-4	TRBJ2-7	TGTGCCAGCAGCCGAGATGCCGGGACTATCCAGTACTTC	CASSRDAGTIQYF
-	-	TRBV15	TRBJ1-1	TGTGCCACCAGCATTGGGGGGGCTGGGACTGAAGCTTTCTTT	CATSIGGAGTEAFF
TRBD2	-	TRBV6-5	TRBJ2-7	TGTGCCACCCCGGAGGTAGCGGGACTCGAGCAGTACTTC	CATPEVAGLEQYF
TRBD2	-	TRBV15	TRBJ2-1	TGTGCCACCAGCAGAGATCAAATAGCGGGAGTAATGGGCAATGAGCAGTTCTTC	CATSRDQIAGVMGNEQFF
TRBD2	once	TRBV30	TRBJ2-2	TGTGCCTATAGGACTAGCGTTACCGGGGAGCTGTTTTTT	CAYRTSVTGELFF
TRBD2	-	TRBV5-1	TRBJ2-7	TGCGCCAGCAGCTTATTTCAGCGGGAGGGCAAACAGTACTTC	CASSLFQREGKQYF
TRBD2	once	TRBV7-8	TRBJ2-1	TGTGCCAGCAGCTTAGGACGCGGGAGGTTCAATGAGCAGTTCTTC	CASSLGRGRFNEQFF
TRBD1	-	TRBV20-1	TRBJ1-4	TGCAGTGCTAGTCTGACAGGGGGTCAGGTAGTAACTAATGAAAAACTGTTTTTT	CSASLTGGQVVTNEKLFF
TRBD2	-	TRBV11-3	TRBJ2-1	TGTGCCAGCAGCTTAGATTATGGCGGGAGCGGGTACAATGAGCAGTTCTTC	CASSLDYGGSGYNEQFF
TRBD1	-	TRBV6-5	TRBJ1-2	TGTGCCAGCAGTCCCGGGACAGGGGTCTATGGCTACACCTTC	CASSPGTGVYGYTF
-	-	TRBV3-1/TRBV3-2	TRBJ2-3	TGTGCCAGCAGCCAAGAGTATGCTAGGATCACAGATACGCAGTATTTT	CASSQEYARITDTQYF
-	once	TRBV7-9	TRBJ1-6	TGTGCCAGCAGCTTTGTACGGAGCTCCTATAATTCACCCCTCCACTTT	CASSFVRSSYNSPLHF